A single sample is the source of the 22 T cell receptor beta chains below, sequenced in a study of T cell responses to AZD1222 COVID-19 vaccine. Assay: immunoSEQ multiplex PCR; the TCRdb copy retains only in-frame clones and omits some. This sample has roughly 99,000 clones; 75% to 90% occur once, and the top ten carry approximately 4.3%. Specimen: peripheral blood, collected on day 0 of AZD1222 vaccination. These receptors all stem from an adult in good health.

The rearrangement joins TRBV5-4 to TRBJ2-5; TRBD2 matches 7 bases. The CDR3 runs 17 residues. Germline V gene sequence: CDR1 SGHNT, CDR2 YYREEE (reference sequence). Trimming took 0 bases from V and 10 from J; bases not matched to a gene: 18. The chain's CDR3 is CASSLARGTNHKRRQYF. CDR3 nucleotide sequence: TGTGCCAGCAGCTTGGCCCGCGGGACTAACCACAAGAGACGCCAGTACTTC. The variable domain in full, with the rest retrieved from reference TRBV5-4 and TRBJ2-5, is ETGVTQSPTHLIKTRGQQVTLRCSSQSGHNTVSWYQQALGQGPQFIFQYYREEENGRGNFPPRFSGLQFPNYSSELNVNALELDDSALYLCASSLARGTNHKRRQYFGPGTRLLVL.

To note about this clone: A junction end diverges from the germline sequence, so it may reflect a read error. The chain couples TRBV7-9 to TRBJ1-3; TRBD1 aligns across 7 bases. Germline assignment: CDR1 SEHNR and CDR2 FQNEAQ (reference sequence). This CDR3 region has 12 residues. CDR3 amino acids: CASSQTDRALNF. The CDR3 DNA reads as TGTGCCAGCAGCCAAACTGACAGGGCCCTCAATTTT.

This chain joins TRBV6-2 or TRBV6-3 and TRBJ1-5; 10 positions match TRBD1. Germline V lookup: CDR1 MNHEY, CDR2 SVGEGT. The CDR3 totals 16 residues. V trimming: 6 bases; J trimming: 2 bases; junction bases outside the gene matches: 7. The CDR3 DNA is TGTGCCAGCAGCAAGACAGGGGGCGCAGGCAATCAGCCCCAGCATTTT. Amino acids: CASSKTGGAGNQPQHF.

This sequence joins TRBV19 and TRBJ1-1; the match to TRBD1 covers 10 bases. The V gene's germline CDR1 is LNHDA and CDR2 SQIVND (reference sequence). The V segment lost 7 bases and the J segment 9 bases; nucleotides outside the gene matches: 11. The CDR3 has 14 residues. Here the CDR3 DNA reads TGTGCCAGTATGTGGGGACAGGGGAGGTATCAAGCTTTCTTT. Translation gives CASMWGQGRYQAFF. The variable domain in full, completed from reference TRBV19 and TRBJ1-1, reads DGGITQSPKYLFRKEGQNVTLSCEQNLNHDAMYWYRQDPGQGLRLIYYSQIVNDFQKGDIAEGYSVSREKKESFPLTVTSAQKNPTAFYLCASMWGQGRYQAFFGQGTRLTVV.

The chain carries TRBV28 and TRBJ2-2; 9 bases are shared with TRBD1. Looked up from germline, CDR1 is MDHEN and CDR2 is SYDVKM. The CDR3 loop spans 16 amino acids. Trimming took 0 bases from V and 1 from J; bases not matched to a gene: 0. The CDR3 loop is CASSLWGQGNTGELFF. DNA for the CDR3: TGTGCCAGCAGTTTATGGGGACAGGGGAACACCGGGGAGCTGTTTTTT.

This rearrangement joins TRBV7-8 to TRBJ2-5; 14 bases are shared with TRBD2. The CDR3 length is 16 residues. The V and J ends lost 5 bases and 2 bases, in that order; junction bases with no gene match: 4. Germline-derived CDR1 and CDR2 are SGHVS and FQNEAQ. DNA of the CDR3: TGTGCCAGCAGCCGTAGACTAGCGGGAGGGCAAGAGACCCAGTACTTC. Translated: CASSRRLAGGQETQYF.

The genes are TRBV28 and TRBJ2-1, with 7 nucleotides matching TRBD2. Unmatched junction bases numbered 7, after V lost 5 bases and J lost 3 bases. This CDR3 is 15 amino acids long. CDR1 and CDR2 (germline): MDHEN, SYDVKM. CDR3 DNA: TGTGCCAGCAGTCATTATCCGGGGGGCTACAATGAGCAGTTCTTC. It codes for CASSHYPGGYNEQFF.

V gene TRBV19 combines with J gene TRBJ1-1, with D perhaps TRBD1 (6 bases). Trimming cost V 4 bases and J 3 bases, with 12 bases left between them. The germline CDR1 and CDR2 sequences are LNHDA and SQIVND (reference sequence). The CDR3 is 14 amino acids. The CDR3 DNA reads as TGTGCCAGTAGTACAGGGGTGCACCACACTGAAGCTTTCTTT. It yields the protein CASSTGVHHTEAFF.

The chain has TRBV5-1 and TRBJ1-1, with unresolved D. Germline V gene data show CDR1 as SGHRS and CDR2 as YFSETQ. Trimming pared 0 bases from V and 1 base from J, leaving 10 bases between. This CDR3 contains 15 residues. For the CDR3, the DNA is TGCGCCAGCAGCTTGGACAGATTTAAGAACACTGAAGCTTTCTTT. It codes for CASSLDRFKNTEAFF.

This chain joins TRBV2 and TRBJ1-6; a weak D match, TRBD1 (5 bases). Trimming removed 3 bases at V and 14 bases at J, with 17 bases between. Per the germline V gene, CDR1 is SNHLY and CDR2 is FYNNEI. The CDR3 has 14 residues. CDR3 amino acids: CASSEMGPQGTLHF. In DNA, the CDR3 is TGTGCCAGCAGTGAGATGGGTCCCCAGGGAACCCTCCACTTT.

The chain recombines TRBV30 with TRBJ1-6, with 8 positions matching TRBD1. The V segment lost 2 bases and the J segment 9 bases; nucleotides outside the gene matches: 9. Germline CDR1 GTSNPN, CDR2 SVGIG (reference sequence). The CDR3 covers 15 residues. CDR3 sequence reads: CAWSRKDRDASPLHF. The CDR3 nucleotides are TGTGCCTGGAGTAGGAAGGACAGGGACGCTTCACCCCTCCACTTT.

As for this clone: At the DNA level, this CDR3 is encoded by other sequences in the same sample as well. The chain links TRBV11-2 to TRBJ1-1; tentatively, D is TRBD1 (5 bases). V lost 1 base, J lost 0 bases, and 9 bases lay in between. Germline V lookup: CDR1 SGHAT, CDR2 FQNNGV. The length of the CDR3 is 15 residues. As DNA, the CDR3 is TGTGCCAGCAGCTTAGTCGCAGGGTTGAACACTGAAGCTTTCTTT. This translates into CASSLVAGLNTEAFF. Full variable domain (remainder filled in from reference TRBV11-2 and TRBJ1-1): EAGVAQSPRYKIIEKRQSVAFWCNPISGHATLYWYQQILGQGPKLLIQFQNNGVVDDSQLPKDRFSAERLKGVDSTLKIQPAKLEDSAVYLCASSLVAGLNTEAFFGQGTRLTVV.

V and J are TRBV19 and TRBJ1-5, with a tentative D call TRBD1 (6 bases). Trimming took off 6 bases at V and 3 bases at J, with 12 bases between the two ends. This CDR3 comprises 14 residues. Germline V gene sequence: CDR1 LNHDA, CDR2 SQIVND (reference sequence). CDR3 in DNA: TGTGCCAGTAGCCTGGGACACACCAATCAGCCCCAGCATTTT. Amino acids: CASSLGHTNQPQHF. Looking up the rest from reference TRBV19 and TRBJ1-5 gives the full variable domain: DGGITQSPKYLFRKEGQNVTLSCEQNLNHDAMYWYRQDPGQGLRLIYYSQIVNDFQKGDIAEGYSVSREKKESFPLTVTSAQKNPTAFYLCASSLGHTNQPQHFGDGTRLSIL.

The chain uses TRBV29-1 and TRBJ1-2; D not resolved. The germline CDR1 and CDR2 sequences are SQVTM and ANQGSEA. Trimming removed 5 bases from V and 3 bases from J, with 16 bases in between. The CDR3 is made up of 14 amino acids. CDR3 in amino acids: CSVSEGTTYYGYTF. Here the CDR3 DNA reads TGCAGCGTTTCCGAGGGAACGACGTACTATGGCTACACCTTC.

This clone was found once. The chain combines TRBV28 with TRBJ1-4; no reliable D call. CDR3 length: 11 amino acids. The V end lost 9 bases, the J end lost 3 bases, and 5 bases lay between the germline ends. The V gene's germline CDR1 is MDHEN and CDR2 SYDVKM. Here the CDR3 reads CASTANEKLFF. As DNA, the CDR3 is TGTGCCAGTACAGCTAATGAAAAACTGTTTTTT.

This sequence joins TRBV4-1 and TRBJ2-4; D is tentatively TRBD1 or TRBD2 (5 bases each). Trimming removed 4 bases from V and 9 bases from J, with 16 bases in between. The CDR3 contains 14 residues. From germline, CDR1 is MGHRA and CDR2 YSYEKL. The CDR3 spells CASSPGTLHFIQYF. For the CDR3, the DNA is TGCGCCAGCAGCCCCGGGACGCTCCATTTCATTCAGTACTTC.

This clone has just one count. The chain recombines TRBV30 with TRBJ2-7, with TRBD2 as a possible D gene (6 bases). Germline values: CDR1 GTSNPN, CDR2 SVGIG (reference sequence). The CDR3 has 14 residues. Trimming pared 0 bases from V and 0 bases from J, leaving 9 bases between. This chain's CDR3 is CAWSVRGYSYEQYF. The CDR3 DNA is TGTGCCTGGAGTGTACGGGGGTACTCCTACGAGCAGTACTTC.

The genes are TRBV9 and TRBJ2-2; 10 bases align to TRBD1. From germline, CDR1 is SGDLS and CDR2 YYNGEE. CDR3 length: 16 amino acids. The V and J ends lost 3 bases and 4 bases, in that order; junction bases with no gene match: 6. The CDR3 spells CASSARGQGITGELFF. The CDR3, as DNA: TGTGCCAGCAGCGCTAGGGGACAGGGGATCACCGGGGAGCTGTTTTTT.

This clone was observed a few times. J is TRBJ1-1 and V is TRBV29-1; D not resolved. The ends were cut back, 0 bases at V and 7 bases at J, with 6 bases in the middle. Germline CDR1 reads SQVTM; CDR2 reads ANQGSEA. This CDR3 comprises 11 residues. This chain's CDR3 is CSVEDEHEAFF. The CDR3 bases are TGCAGCGTTGAAGATGAGCATGAAGCTTTCTTT.

As DNA, the CDR3 is TGCAGTGCTAGTAGGGGCCGGGAGACCCAGTACTTC. This gives the protein CSASRGRETQYF. The chain uses TRBV20-1 and TRBJ2-5, with D perhaps TRBD1 (5 bases). The ends were cut back, 3 bases at V and 5 bases at J, with 10 bases in the middle. CDR3 length: 12 residues. CDR1 and CDR2 (germline): DFQATT, SNEGSKA (reference sequence).

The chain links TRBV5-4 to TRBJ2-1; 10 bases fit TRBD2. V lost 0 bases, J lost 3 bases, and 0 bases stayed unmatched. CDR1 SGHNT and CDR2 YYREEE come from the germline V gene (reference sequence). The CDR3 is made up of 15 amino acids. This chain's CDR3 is CASSLVAGGYNEQFF. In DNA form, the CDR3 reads TGTGCCAGCAGCTTGGTAGCGGGGGGCTACAATGAGCAGTTCTTC.

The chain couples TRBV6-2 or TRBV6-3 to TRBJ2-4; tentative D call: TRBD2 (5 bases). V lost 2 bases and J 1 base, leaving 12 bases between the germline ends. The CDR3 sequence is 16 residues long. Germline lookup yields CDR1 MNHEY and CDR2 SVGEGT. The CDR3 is CASSYRGVVAKNIQYF. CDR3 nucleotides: TGTGCCAGCAGTTACCGGGGAGTCGTGGCCAAAAACATTCAGTACTTC.